These T cell receptor beta chains were read from a single sample in a study of blood T cells in healthy people across ages. TCRdb redid the calling of the 5' RACE reads with MiXCR, one entry per CDR3 protein. The sample lists about 640,000 distinct CDR3 sequences, roughly 50% occurring once. The material sequenced was blood. These TCRs come from a man in his 60s in good health. Both conserved end residues are part of each CDR3. A D gene is named only where the DNA matches it firmly. Rows give clone size only sometimes, using once, few, many, or a class for an expanded clone.

TRBJ2-1	TRBV7-2	TRBD2	many	TGTGCCAGCAGCTTTAGCGGGGGGGGGAATGAGCAGTTCTTC	CASSFSGGGNEQFF
TRBJ2-1	TRBV7-2	.	few	TGTGCCAGCAGCTTAGACTACACTTACAATGAGCAGTTCTTC	CASSLDYTYNEQFF
TRBJ2-3	TRBV5-5	TRBD1	.	TGTGCCAGCAGCCTAAGTAGGACAGGATCGAGCACAGATACGCAGTATTTT	CASSLSRTGSSTDTQYF
TRBJ2-1	TRBV25-1	.	few	TGTGCCAGCAGTTTGGCAGGGCCGGGTGGCGAGCAGTTCTTC	CASSLAGPGGEQFF
TRBJ1-2	TRBV6-5	TRBD1	.	TGTGCCAGCAGGGACCCGGGACAGGGAAACTATGGCTACACCTTC	CASRDPGQGNYGYTF
TRBJ2-3	TRBV5-5	.	.	TGTGCCAGTAGCTTGGCTGTCGGGGGCCGGGTGGATACGCAGTATTTT	CASSLAVGGRVDTQYF
TRBJ2-7	TRBV10-3	TRBD1	.	TGTGCCATCAGTGAGTCGAGGGGGCCAGGGGGCGATGAGCAGTACTTC	CAISESRGPGGDEQYF
TRBJ2-3	TRBV29-1	TRBD1	few	TGCAGCGCCGGACAGGGGGCGCGGACAGATACGCAGTATTTT	CSAGQGARTDTQYF
TRBJ2-4	TRBV11-2	.	.	TGTGCCAGCAGCTTAGGTGGGGGGATCGGCAAAAACATTCAGTACTTC	CASSLGGGIGKNIQYF
TRBJ2-7	TRBV7-9	.	.	TGTGCCAGCAGCTCCCTACAGGCCTACGAGCAGTACTTC	CASSSLQAYEQYF
TRBJ1-2	TRBV20-1	.	.	TGCAGTGCTAGAGATGACCAAGGAGTCCGGCACTATGGCTACACCTTC	CSARDDQGVRHYGYTF
TRBJ1-6	TRBV27	.	.	TGTGCCAGCAGTTTCCCTGGCCGGGATTCACCCCTCCACTTT	CASSFPGRDSPLHF
TRBJ2-1	TRBV20-1	.	.	TGCAGTGCTAGCGACGGACTAACCTCCTACAATGAGCAGTTCTTC	CSASDGLTSYNEQFF
TRBJ1-1	TRBV29-1	.	.	TGCAGCGTTGATTGGAGGGGAAGGGGGATCACTGAAGCTTTCTTT	CSVDWRGRGITEAFF
TRBJ1-5	TRBV7-2	TRBD1	few	TGTGCCAGCAGCCACGACGGGACAGGGTTCCAGCCCCAGCATTTT	CASSHDGTGFQPQHF
TRBJ2-7	TRBV7-9	TRBD1	.	TGTGCCAGCAGCTTAGACCTCCTTCAGGGGGCATACGAGCAGTACTTC	CASSLDLLQGAYEQYF
TRBJ1-1	TRBV10-3	.	.	TGTGCCATCAGTGAGTCTTCCGGGACCGCGAACACTGAAGCTTTCTTT	CAISESSGTANTEAFF
TRBJ2-3	TRBV10-3	TRBD2	.	TGTACCATCAGTGGTGCCCTCGGAGCGGGGGGCACAGATACGCAGTATTTT	CTISGALGAGGTDTQYF
TRBJ2-1	TRBV6-5	.	.	TGTGCCAGCGGTAGAGGGAGTTACAATGAGCAGTTCTTC	CASGRGSYNEQFF
TRBJ2-7	TRBV5-1	TRBD1	.	TGCGCCAGCAGCCGCGTGACAGGGGGCTCCTACGAGCAGTACTTC	CASSRVTGGSYEQYF
TRBJ1-1	TRBV6-1	.	.	TGTGCCAGCAGTGAATGGTCGTCGGGGAACACTGAAGCTTTCTTT	CASSEWSSGNTEAFF
TRBJ2-3	TRBV5-1	.	.	TGCGCCAGCAGACCGGACGGAGATACGCAGTATTTT	CASRPDGDTQYF
TRBJ2-1	TRBV11-2	.	.	TGTGCCAGCAGCTCACTGACAGGAGGCTACAATGAGCAGTTCTTC	CASSSLTGGYNEQFF
TRBJ2-1	TRBV7-3	.	.	TGTGCTAGCAACTTAAAGGGGAGCTCCTACAATGAGCAGTTCTTC	CASNLKGSSYNEQFF
TRBJ1-5	TRBV27	.	.	TGTGCCATTCCGTGGGTGGCGGATAGCAATCAGCCCCAGCATTTT	CAIPWVADSNQPQHF
TRBJ2-7	TRBV12-3/TRBV12-4	.	few	TGTGCCAGCAGTTTAAGAGACCGCGAGCAGTACTTC	CASSLRDREQYF